This TCR beta chain was observed in a study of cytomegalovirus exposure and HLA in healthy donors. CDR3 length: 9 amino acids. Primers: 60 Vbeta forward and 13 Jbeta reverse. Sequencing was performed with immunoSEQ multiplex PCR; in TCRdb, only in-frame clones are kept and a portion is missing. The table lists tens of thousands of clones. Comment on this clone: Its target is not known.

Notes on the study in general: In a later analysis, at a false discovery rate of 0.05, roughly 17,000 TCR beta sequences matched HLA alleles.

The source is a man between 50 and 59 years old in good health and CMV-seropositive. Sequenced sample: PBMCs. V is TRBV21-1 and J is TRBJ1-2. TRBV21-1 is flagged as a pseudogene. The CDR3 coding sequence is TGTGCCAGCCCGGGGGGCTACACCTTC. Translating it yields CASPGGYTF.